This T cell receptor beta chain stems from a study of OX40 agonist ivuxolimab in advanced cancers. Per germline, CDR1 KGHSH and CDR2 LQKENI. CDR3 size: 18 residues. V lost 3 bases to trimming and J lost 0 bases; unmatched junction nucleotides: 7. Notes on this clone: The target antigen is unknown.

Points from the study as a whole: Also showing low normalized T-cell clonal expansion were some of the nonresponders.

The protocol was immunoSEQ multiplex PCR, while the TCRdb copy is restricted to in-frame clones and leaves out a portion. The table has about 88,000 clones, around 85% seen once. Sequenced here: CD4+ or CD8+ T cells sorted from blood, sampled in a trial of the OX40 agonist ivuxolimab. The clonotype was recovered from an adult with an advanced solid tumor such as melanoma, head and neck, liver or kidney cancer. The chain carries TRBV18 and TRBJ2-3; 12 bases are shared with TRBD1. CDR3 in DNA: TGTGCCAGCTCACCTTGGGGACAGGGGGCGACTAGCACAGATACGCAGTATTTT. This translates into CASSPWGQGATSTDTQYF.